The 22 T cell receptor beta chains below all came from one sample that was sequenced in a study of cytomegalovirus exposure and HLA in healthy donors. Researchers ran the PCR with 60 Vbeta and 13 Jbeta primers. Some clones are missing from TCRdb's copy, which holds only in-frame ones; the method was immunoSEQ multiplex PCR. The sample includes around 130,000 clones, less than 80% of them seen just once. The sample taken for sequencing was PBMCs. The receptor set was obtained from a man between 35 and 55 years old in good health and CMV-seropositive.

This chain uses TRBV10-3 with TRBJ1-2; tentative D call: TRBD1 (6 bases). The CDR3 covers 13 residues. Trimming cost V 5 bases and J 2 bases, with 9 bases left between them. Per the germline V gene, CDR1 is ENHRY and CDR2 is SYGVKD. The CDR3 bases are TGTGCCATCAGTCCGGACAGAAACTATGGCTACACCTTC. This sequence encodes CAISPDRNYGYTF.

The rearrangement links TRBV5-6 to TRBJ2-1, with a tentative D call TRBD2 (6 bases). Germline lookup yields CDR1 SGHDT and CDR2 YYEEEE. CDR3 size: 14 residues. Trimming removed 2 bases at V and 6 bases at J, with 12 bases between. The CDR3 coding sequence is TGTGCCAGCAGCTTTTACGGGAGTTCCAATGAGCAGTTCTTC. Translated: CASSFYGSSNEQFF.

This clone was seen a handful of times. This chain links TRBV7-8 with TRBJ1-3, with D possibly TRBD1 on 6 matching bases. Trimming cost V 5 bases and J 0 bases, with 23 bases left between them. The CDR3 sequence is 19 residues long. CDR1 and CDR2 (germline): SGHVS, FQNEAQ. Here the CDR3 reads CASSAWGGGFSSSGNTIYF. CDR3 coding DNA: TGTGCCAGCAGCGCCTGGGGGGGCGGGTTCTCGAGCTCTGGAAACACCATATATTTT.

The table lists this clone with a count of one. V gene TRBV5-1 combines with J gene TRBJ2-1; TRBD2 agrees at 7 bases. V dropped 3 bases and J dropped 4; count of bases not matched to a gene: 4. The germline gives CDR1 SGHRS, CDR2 YFSETQ. The CDR3 totals 14 residues. DNA for the CDR3: TGCGCCAGCAGCTCGGGGGGACTTTACAATGAGCAGTTCTTC. Its protein is CASSSGGLYNEQFF.

A remark on this clone: The junction and the germline gene differ at one end; a read error may be behind it. The V and J genes are TRBV2 and TRBJ2-4; D is unclear. The CDR3 spans 17 residues. From germline, CDR1 is SNHLY and CDR2 FYNNEI. The CDR3: CASREVRPALAKNIQYF. The CDR3 nucleotides read TGTGCCAGCAGAGAAGTGCGGCCGGCTCTAGCCAAAAACATTCAGTACTTC. Looking up the rest from reference TRBV2 and TRBJ2-4 gives the full variable domain: EPEVTQTPSHQVTQMGQEVILRCVPISNHLYFYWYRQILGQKVEFLVSFYNNEISEKSEIFDDQFSVERPDGSNFTLKIRSTKLEDSAMYFCASREVRPALAKNIQYFGAGTRLSVL.

This chain uses TRBV30 with TRBJ2-7; tentatively, D is TRBD1 (5 bases). Per the germline V gene, CDR1 is GTSNPN and CDR2 is SVGIG (reference sequence). With 1 base removed from V and 0 bases from J, the gap between germline ends came to 16 bases. The CDR3 extends over 16 amino acids. The CDR3 loop is CAWSAIGQRVSYEQYF. CDR3 sequence (DNA): TGTGCCTGGAGTGCGATAGGACAACGAGTCTCCTACGAGCAGTACTTC.

The genes are TRBV7-9 and TRBJ2-7, with 9 positions matching TRBD1. Germline V gives CDR1 SEHNR, CDR2 FQNEAQ (reference sequence). J gave up 5 bases and V 3 bases, and 2 bases lay outside the gene matches. CDR3 length equals 13 residues. For the CDR3, the DNA is TGTGCCAGCAGCTTCGGGACAGGGAACGAGCAGTACTTC. It encodes CASSFGTGNEQYF.

This chain links TRBV5-6 with TRBJ2-5, with D perhaps TRBD2 (6 bases). The V gene lost 1 base and the J gene lost 0 bases, with 19 bases spanning the gap. CDR1 is SGHDT and CDR2 is YYEEEE in the germline V gene. CDR3 length equals 18 residues. CDR3 bases: TGTGCCAGCAGCTTGTTTACACTAGCCGCTACGTACCAAGAGACCCAGTACTTC. This gives the protein CASSLFTLAATYQETQYF.

The V call is TRBV5-1, the J call TRBJ2-3; no definite D call. The CDR3 totals 14 residues. CDR1 and CDR2 from the germline V gene are SGHRS and YFSETQ. Between the trimmed V and J ends, which lost 6 bases and 8 bases, there was a span of 19 bases. This chain's CDR3 is CASTSQMSAITQYF. The CDR3 DNA sequence: TGCGCCAGCACCTCGCAAATGTCCGCTATTACGCAGTATTTT.

The chain uses TRBV7-9 and TRBJ2-3; 12 bases fit TRBD2. Trimming removed 2 bases from V and 1 base from J; junction bases left unmatched: 10. Per the germline V gene, CDR1 is SEHNR and CDR2 is FQNEAQ (reference sequence). This CDR3 contains 19 residues. CDR3 in DNA: TGTGCCAGCAGCTTAAGGACCCTAGCGGGAGGGCCTGGCACAGATACGCAGTATTTT. Protein sequence: CASSLRTLAGGPGTDTQYF.

This clone was seen just once. The chain links TRBV6-1 to TRBJ2-3, with D possibly matching TRBD2 (6 bases). V shed 4 bases and J shed 1 base, with 12 bases lying between them. From germline, CDR1 is MNHNS and CDR2 SASEGT. This CDR3 comprises 15 residues. The CDR3 protein is CASSVRGSGTDTQYF. The CDR3 DNA reads as TGTGCCAGCAGTGTTCGGGGGTCCGGCACAGATACGCAGTATTTT.

V and J are TRBV7-2 and TRBJ2-7; D call uncertain. V lost 4 bases, J lost 0 bases, and 7 bases lay in between. The V gene's germline CDR1 is SGHTA and CDR2 FQGNSA. The CDR3 totals 13 residues. CDR3 loop: CASSSRYSYEQYF. CDR3 bases: TGTGCCAGCAGCTCCCGGTACTCCTACGAGCAGTACTTC.

The chain combines TRBV30 with TRBJ2-6; D possibly corresponds to TRBD1 (6 bases). CDR1 GTSNPN and CDR2 SVGIG come from the germline V gene (reference sequence). The CDR3 sequence is 16 residues long. Trimming stripped 5 bases from V and 0 bases from J, with 14 bases between. The CDR3 sequence is CAWDPGHTSGANVLTF. The CDR3 DNA sequence: TGTGCCTGGGACCCGGGACACACCTCTGGGGCCAACGTCCTGACTTTC.

This sequence joins TRBV27 and TRBJ2-1, with TRBD2 identical over 8 bases. The CDR3 totals 14 residues. Germline trimming cut 3 bases from V and 8 bases from J; bases unmatched to any gene: 6. Germline CDR1 is MNHEY and CDR2 is SMNVEV (reference sequence). The CDR3 DNA reads as TGTGCCAGCAGTTTTCCGGGGGGGTTTGATGAGCAGTTCTTC. It codes for CASSFPGGFDEQFF.

This chain joins TRBV29-1 and TRBJ2-2, with D tentatively TRBD2 (7 bases). CDR3 length: 15 residues. The germline V gene encodes CDR1 SQVTM and CDR2 ANQGSEA. Trimming took off 6 bases at V and 6 bases at J, with 20 bases between the two ends. The CDR3 loop is CSVLLGGGDAGELFF. The CDR3 DNA is TGCAGCGTCCTCCTGGGAGGGGGGGACGCCGGGGAGCTGTTTTTT.

The rearrangement links TRBV5-1 to TRBJ2-1; 9 positions match TRBD2. The germline V gene has CDR1 SGHRS and CDR2 YFSETQ. CDR3 length equals 17 residues. Trimming at V came to 3 bases and at J to 7 bases, leaving 14 bases not matched to a gene. The CDR3 region is CASSSHISGGGGNEQFF. The DNA of the CDR3 is TGCGCCAGCAGCTCCCATATTAGCGGGGGAGGAGGGAATGAGCAGTTCTTC. Combining the CDR3 with reference TRBV5-1 and TRBJ2-1 gives the whole variable domain KAGVTQTPRYLIKTRGQQVTLSCSPISGHRSVSWYQQTPGQGLQFLFEYFSETQRNKGNFPGRFSGRQFSNSRSEMNVSTLELGDSALYLCASSSHISGGGGNEQFFGPGTRLTVL.

CDR3 loop: CASMKREVPDEQFF. As DNA, the CDR3 is TGCGCCAGCATGAAGCGGGAGGTACCGGATGAGCAGTTCTTC. The chain combines TRBV5-1 with TRBJ2-1; TRBD2 aligns across 9 bases. The length of the CDR3 is 14 residues. Germline CDR1 reads SGHRS; CDR2 reads YFSETQ. The J segment lost 8 bases and the V segment lost 6 bases, leaving 9 bases of the junction unmatched.

This chain connects TRBV28 to TRBJ1-2, with 7 bases matching TRBD1. This CDR3 comprises 15 residues. CDR1 and CDR2 (germline): MDHEN, SYDVKM. After removal of 1 base from V and 4 bases from J, the junction contained 6 bases not matched to a gene. This CDR3 is CASSLSDRVGYGYTF. The CDR3 DNA is TGTGCCAGCAGTTTATCCGACAGGGTTGGCTATGGCTACACCTTC.

This sequence joins TRBV9 and TRBJ1-4; no clear D. V lost 3 bases, J lost 7 bases, and 16 bases lay in between. CDR1 and CDR2 (germline): SGDLS, YYNGEE. The CDR3 consists of 15 residues. The CDR3 spells CASSAQSSPGEKLFF. Written as DNA, the CDR3 is TGTGCCAGCAGCGCCCAATCCAGTCCGGGTGAAAAACTGTTTTTT.

The chain uses TRBV2 and TRBJ1-4; possibly TRBD1 for D (6 bases). With 9 bases removed from V and 8 bases from J, the gap between germline ends came to 22 bases. The germline CDR1 and CDR2 sequences are SNHLY and FYNNEI. The CDR3 is 15 amino acids. Here the CDR3 reads CASNRNRVSGEKLFF. Here the CDR3 DNA reads TGTGCCAGTAACCGAAACAGGGTCTCAGGCGAAAAACTGTTTTTT.

The chain joins TRBV7-4 to TRBJ1-5; D is unclear. V lost 7 bases, J lost 9 bases, and 7 bases lay in between. Germline assignment: CDR1 SGHVT and CDR2 SQSDAQ. The CDR3 extends over 10 amino acids. This CDR3 is CASIMRPQHF. Here the CDR3 DNA reads TGTGCCAGCATAATGCGGCCCCAGCATTTT.

This chain uses TRBV11-2 with TRBJ2-3; 7 nucleotides agree with TRBD1. This CDR3 spans 14 amino acids. Losses at the gene ends were 5 bases for V and 8 bases for J; bases not matched to a gene: 10. Germline V lookup: CDR1 SGHAT, CDR2 FQNNGV. The CDR3 here is CASSPGGSTSTQYF. The CDR3 DNA is TGTGCCAGCAGCCCAGGGGGTAGCACCTCTACGCAGTATTTT.